This is a list of T cell receptor beta chains from one sample in a study of T cells in Graves' hyperthyroidism and ophthalmopathy. TCRdb called the multiplex PCR reads again in MiXCR, with one record for every CDR3 protein. The sample contains 700,000 to 850,000 distinct CDR3 sequences, 30% to 40% of which appear only once. Sequenced: blood. The origin of the receptors is a woman between 40 and 50 years old with Graves' hyperthyroidism. CDR3s include the opening cysteine and the closing phenylalanine or tryptophan. D genes are given only for firm matches. The listing skips clone size in some rows; elsewhere it reads once, few, many or a size class.

TRBV10-3,NA,TRBJ2-7,few,TGTGCCAGCACCTTCGGCAGGGGCGTTTACGAGCAGTACTTC,CASTFGRGVYEQYF
TRBV19,TRBD2,TRBJ2-5,many,TGTGCCAGTAGTCCGACGCCTAGCGGGGTGCGAGACCAGTACTTC,CASSPTPSGVRDQYF
TRBV10-3,NA,TRBJ2-7,many,TGTGCCAGCAGTGAATCGTTCGAGCAGTACTTC,CASSESFEQYF
TRBV2,NA,TRBJ1-1,many,TGTGCCAGCAGTGAAGTACAGGGCGGGAGCACTGAAGCTTTCTTT,CASSEVQGGSTEAFF
TRBV12-3/TRBV12-4,TRBD2,TRBJ2-7,NA,TGTGCCAGCAGTTTGCGGGGGTCGGGGTCCTACGAGCAGTACTTC,CASSLRGSGSYEQYF
TRBV7-2,NA,TRBJ1-1,NA,TGTGCCAGCAGCCCCGGGACTAGCGGGGGGGCCGACAAAGCTTTCTTT,CASSPGTSGGADKAFF
TRBV2,NA,TRBJ1-1,many,TGTGCCAGCAGTGAAACGGGGGAAGGCACTGAAGCTTTCTTT,CASSETGEGTEAFF
TRBV7-2,NA,TRBJ2-3,NA,TGTGCCAGCAGCTTAGGGCCGGGACGGAGCACAGATACGCAGTATTTT,CASSLGPGRSTDTQYF
TRBV7-9,NA,TRBJ1-1,NA,TGTGCCAGCAGCTCCGGGCCAAGGGCTTTCTTT,CASSSGPRAFF
TRBV24-1,NA,TRBJ1-2,many,TGTGCCATCGATACAGGGATTGGTGGCTACACCTTC,CAIDTGIGGYTF
TRBV4-1,NA,TRBJ2-3,NA,TGCGCCAGCAGCCAAGAGAACCTTTCGGGCGATACGCAGTATTTT,CASSQENLSGDTQYF
TRBV25-1,NA,TRBJ2-1,NA,TGTGCCAGCAGTGAATATCTCGGTGCGGGGAGCTCCTACAATGAGCAGTTCTTC,CASSEYLGAGSSYNEQFF
TRBV28,TRBD2,TRBJ2-7,NA,TGTGCCAGCAGGTTAATAGCGGGAGGCACTACCTACGAGCAGTACTTC,CASRLIAGGTTYEQYF
TRBV7-9,TRBD1,TRBJ1-1,few,TGTGCCAGCAGCGGGCCAGGGGGCACTGAAGCTTTCTTT,CASSGPGGTEAFF
TRBV7-3,TRBD1,TRBJ2-2,many,TGTGCCAGCAGCCCGGACAGGGACGCCGGGGAGCTGTTTTTT,CASSPDRDAGELFF
TRBV24-1,TRBD1,TRBJ2-7,NA,TGTGCCAGCAGTTCGGGACGGACAGGCTCCTACGAGCAGTACTTC,CASSSGRTGSYEQYF
TRBV3-1,TRBD1,TRBJ1-2,few,TGTGCCAGCAGCCAAGGACAGGGTCGGCGTGGCTACACCTTC,CASSQGQGRRGYTF
TRBV12-3/TRBV12-4,NA,TRBJ1-4,few,TGTGCCAGCGGCCCGGAGAAGTTAAATGAAAAACTGTTTTTT,CASGPEKLNEKLFF
TRBV2,TRBD1,TRBJ1-4,few,TGTGCCAGCAGTTCGACAGGGTTAAGGGAAAAACTGTTTTTT,CASSSTGLREKLFF
TRBV9,NA,TRBJ1-2,few,TGTGCCAGCAGCGTAGGTTCTGGCTACACCTTC,CASSVGSGYTF
TRBV14,NA,TRBJ1-2,many,TGTGCCAGCAGCCAAGTCCACGCCCCGGCTTCAAATGGCTACACCTTC,CASSQVHAPASNGYTF
TRBV5-1,TRBD1,TRBJ1-2,few,TGCGCCAGCAGCGGGGACAGCTTCTATGGCTACACCTTC,CASSGDSFYGYTF
TRBV25-1,NA,TRBJ2-2,many,TGTGCCAGCAGTGCAGTCTTGCGGACCGGGGAGCTGTTTTTT,CASSAVLRTGELFF
TRBV2,NA,TRBJ1-5,many,TGTGCCAGCAGTATGGAGGTTGGGCAGCCCCAGCATTTT,CASSMEVGQPQHF
TRBV24-1,NA,TRBJ1-5,many,TGTGCCACCAGTGGATTAGGGGAGAATCAGCCCCAGCATTTT,CATSGLGENQPQHF
TRBV6-2/TRBV6-3,NA,TRBJ1-5,few,TGTGCCAGCAGTATACTTGCAGGTAATGGGCATCAGCCCCAGCATTTT,CASSILAGNGHQPQHF
TRBV7-9,NA,TRBJ2-7,many,TGTGCCAGCAGCTACGAGCAGTACTTC,CASSYEQYF
TRBV9,TRBD1,TRBJ2-7,NA,TGTGCCAGCAGCCGGCTCGGGGACAGCTCCTACGAGCAGTACTTC,CASSRLGDSSYEQYF
TRBV10-3,TRBD1,TRBJ1-5,many,TGTGCCATCAGTGACCATGGACAGGGCGAACAGCCCCAGCATTTT,CAISDHGQGEQPQHF
TRBV25-1,TRBD2,TRBJ2-5,once,TGTGCCAGCACCCTCTGGACTAGCGGTCAAGAGACCCAGTACTTC,CASTLWTSGQETQYF
TRBV10-3,NA,TRBJ1-6,many,TGTGCCATCAAATCTGACAGCTCCTATAATTCACCCCTCCACTTT,CAIKSDSSYNSPLHF
TRBV6-5,NA,TRBJ1-1,many,TGTGCCAGCAGTATTAACGGACAGATGAACACTGAAGCTTTCTTT,CASSINGQMNTEAFF
TRBV27,NA,TRBJ1-5,NA,TGTGCCAGCAGTTTATTTGGGGGCGGTCAGCCCCAGCATTTT,CASSLFGGGQPQHF
TRBV7-9,NA,TRBJ1-1,NA,TGTGCCAGCAGCCAGACTGACGCAACTGAAGCTTTCTTT,CASSQTDATEAFF
TRBV7-6,NA,TRBJ1-1,few,TGTGCCAGCACGCACGAAGTAGGATTCTCGGGCACTGAAGCTTTCTTT,CASTHEVGFSGTEAFF
TRBV11-3,NA,TRBJ1-4,NA,TGTGCCAGCAGCTTAACGGGCCCGGCGGAAAAACTGTTTTTT,CASSLTGPAEKLFF
TRBV28,NA,TRBJ2-7,few,TGTGCCAGCAGGCGGACACTGCATCTTTACGAGCAGTACTTC,CASRRTLHLYEQYF
TRBV11-1,NA,TRBJ1-2,NA,TGTGCCAGCAGCCCCGGACTGGATGGCTACACCTTC,CASSPGLDGYTF
TRBV6-5,NA,TRBJ2-5,NA,TGTGCCAGCAGTGACCAGGTTTGGGGGACCCAGTACTTC,CASSDQVWGTQYF
TRBV10-3,NA,TRBJ1-1,NA,TGTGCCACGATGGGGGAAGGAAGGACTGAAGCTTTCTTT,CATMGEGRTEAFF
TRBV19,NA,TRBJ1-5,many,TGTGCCAGTAAGAAGGGGCAGTATAGCAATCAGCCCCAGCATTTT,CASKKGQYSNQPQHF
TRBV4-1,NA,TRBJ1-2,few,TGCGCCAGCAGTCCGGAGGAGGGGAACTATGGCTACACCTTC,CASSPEEGNYGYTF
TRBV6-2/TRBV6-3,TRBD1,TRBJ1-1,few,TGTGCCAGCAATGACAGGGGGTCGAACACTGAAGCTTTCTTT,CASNDRGSNTEAFF
TRBV15,TRBD1,TRBJ2-7,many,TGTGCCACCAGCAGCCGGGACAGGGTGGGAGAGCAGTACTTC,CATSSRDRVGEQYF
TRBV9,NA,TRBJ2-5,NA,TGTGCCAGCAGCGTGTCAGGGTGGACCCAGTACTTC,CASSVSGWTQYF
TRBV5-1,NA,TRBJ2-3,NA,TGCGCCAGCAGCTTGGCCGCGGCGGGGCGGGGAGATACGCAGTATTTT,CASSLAAAGRGDTQYF
TRBV6-6,TRBD1,TRBJ2-7,few,TGTGCCAGCAGGCATATGCTGAGACCGGGACAGGGGGCAGGAGAGCAGTACTTC,CASRHMLRPGQGAGEQYF